A single sample gave rise to the 11 T cell receptor beta chains below, sequenced in a study of blood T cell repertoires in COVID-19. The data were produced by immunoSEQ multiplex PCR, yet TCRdb's version contains in-frame clones alone and is incomplete. The table includes tens of thousands of clones, around four fifths detected once. Sequenced: peripheral blood. Receptor source: a man aged 50 to 60 with acute or convalescent COVID-19.

The V gene is TRBV6-2 or TRBV6-3, the J gene TRBJ1-4, with D hard to call. Between the trimmed V and J ends, which lost 0 bases and 0 bases, there was a span of 5 bases. The CDR3 runs 15 residues. CDR1 is MNHEY, CDR2 SVGEGT, per germline. The CDR3 loop is CASSYSGATNEKLFF. CDR3 in DNA: TGTGCCAGCAGTTACTCCGGGGCAACTAATGAAAAACTGTTTTTT.

The chain uses TRBV5-4 and TRBJ2-5, with 9 bases lining up with TRBD2. Per germline, CDR1 SGHNT and CDR2 YYREEE (reference sequence). This CDR3 is built from 16 residues. V dropped 0 bases and J dropped 5; count of bases not matched to a gene: 8. CDR3 in amino acids: CASSLGVAGEGETQYF. The CDR3 DNA sequence: TGTGCCAGCAGCTTGGGGGTAGCGGGAGAGGGGGAGACCCAGTACTTC.

The chain is built from TRBV5-1 and TRBJ1-1; the D gene is possibly TRBD1 (6 bases). Per germline, CDR1 SGHRS and CDR2 YFSETQ. This CDR3 has 14 residues. V was pared by 7 bases and J by 1 base, with 14 bases between. The CDR3, as DNA: TGCGCCAGCTCCCGAGAAGGGGGGAACACTGAAGCTTTCTTT. This translates into CASSREGGNTEAFF.

J is TRBJ2-3 and V is TRBV18, with 9 bases aligning to TRBD1. With 3 bases clipped from V and 3 bases from J, the junction kept 7 bases outside the gene matches. This CDR3 spans 16 amino acids. Germline CDR1 KGHSH, CDR2 LQKENI. For the CDR3, the DNA is TGTGCCAGCTCACCCCAGACAGGGGGTGGTACAGATACGCAGTATTTT. The encoded protein is CASSPQTGGGTDTQYF.

The sample holds one count of this clone. The chain combines TRBV4-3 with TRBJ1-5; TRBD1 is a possible D gene (5 bases). Trimming took 0 bases from V and 5 from J, leaving 20 bases between them. Germline CDR1 is LGHNA and CDR2 is YSLEER. The CDR3 length is 18 residues. The CDR3 loop reads CASSQDLGDGGADQPQHF. The CDR3 bases are TGCGCCAGCAGCCAAGATCTTGGGGACGGAGGGGCAGATCAGCCCCAGCATTTT.

The chain recombines TRBV6-2 or TRBV6-3 with TRBJ1-2; D may be TRBD1 (6 bases). V was cut by 7 bases and J by 2 bases, with 11 bases left in between. This CDR3 has 13 residues. The germline V gene encodes CDR1 MNHEY and CDR2 SVGEGT. The CDR3: CASIPGANYGYTF. DNA for the CDR3: TGTGCCAGCATCCCAGGGGCGAACTATGGCTACACCTTC.

V and J are TRBV21-1 and TRBJ2-5; the table names TRBD1, a call not compared with the DNA. TRBV21-1 is reported as a pseudogene. The CDR3 consists of 18 residues. The CDR3 DNA follows: TGTGCCAGCAGCCCCCCGGTAACAGGGACAAGGGGCCAAGAGACCCAGTACTTC. Amino acid sequence: CASSPPVTGTRGQETQYF.

The V call is TRBV6-5, the J call TRBJ1-3, with TRBD1 identical over 7 bases. The ends lost 0 bases at V and 3 bases at J; junction bases unmatched: 2. The CDR3 runs to 15 residues. Germline V lookup: CDR1 MNHEY, CDR2 SVGAGI. Written as DNA, the CDR3 is TGTGCCAGCAGTTACTCGAACAGGGGTGGAAACACCATATATTTT. As protein: CASSYSNRGGNTIYF.

This clone has a single count. CDR3 region: CASSPSNTGSGNTIYF. Written as DNA, the CDR3 is TGTGCCAGCTCACCGTCCAATACAGGGTCTGGAAACACCATATATTTT. V usage is TRBV18 and J usage is TRBJ1-3; maybe TRBD1 (6 bases). Trimming cost V 3 bases and J 1 base, with 13 bases left between them. Germline CDR1 KGHSH, CDR2 LQKENI. This CDR3 has 16 amino acids.

For the CDR3, the DNA is TGTGCCAGCAGTTCCGCCGGGACAGGGAGCCACGAGCAGTACTTC. Translation: CASSSAGTGSHEQYF. The genes are TRBV28 and TRBJ2-7; 9 bases agree with TRBD1. Germline trimming cut 4 bases from V and 5 bases from J; bases unmatched to any gene: 9. The germline V gene has CDR1 MDHEN and CDR2 SYDVKM. The CDR3 is 15 residues long. Full variable domain (outside the CDR3, taken from reference TRBV28 and TRBJ2-7): DVKVTQSSRYLVKRTGEKVFLECVQDMDHENMFWYRQDPGLGLRLIYFSYDVKMKEKGDIPEGYSVSREKKERFSLILESASTNQTSMYLCASSSAGTGSHEQYFGPGTRLTVT.

This clone was recorded once. The chain employs TRBV7-2 and TRBJ2-7; D is perhaps TRBD2 (5 bases). CDR3 length: 16 residues. Germline values: CDR1 SGHTA, CDR2 FQGNSA. Between the trimmed V and J ends, which lost 3 bases and 2 bases, there was a span of 17 bases. The CDR3 sequence: CASSLLFGKGTYEQYF. In DNA form, the CDR3 reads TGTGCCAGCAGCTTGTTATTCGGGAAAGGAACCTACGAGCAGTACTTC.